The T cell receptor beta chain described here comes from a study of shared clonotypes between healthy human individuals (dated by TCRdb to about 2020). In terms of the full investigation: Three men and two women, aged 18 to 49 years, made up the cohort. For each donor, three plates each were used for CD4 naive and CD4 memory, two plates were used for CD8 naive, and one plate was used for CD8 memory. To estimate repertoire size and how much clonotype sharing occurs between individuals, the study deeply sequenced the blood TCR repertoires of five healthy adults. To increase sequencing depth and limit assay-specific biases, different laboratories used diverse techniques to prepare libraries and sequence TCR repertoires. Leukapheresis yielded between about 0.9 and 9 billion PBMCs per donor. What the research found in general, with its limitations: Because the study included a small number of donors, the genetic and exposure-history diversity represented was limited. When several donors were compared, the shared fraction of clonotypes was about 5.2% for naive CD4, approximately 3.3% for naive CD8, 2% to 2.5% for memory CD4, and 0.35% to 0.4% for memory CD8. Sampling was restricted to blood, and TCR repertoires in tissue are likely to differ from TCR repertoires in blood. Compared with non-shared clonotypes, the clonotypes found in all four sorted-subset donors had higher generation probabilities. Based on pairwise subsampling, the degree of clonotype sharing among donors was expected to be affected by sequencing depth. Rarefaction of sorted-subset datasets indicated incomplete sequencing despite the large sequencing depth. Estimated clonotype richness was generally larger for naive than for memory subsets.

Healthy HIV-negative adults with no recently reported acute infections or vaccinations were included as donors. All donors were Caucasian adults living in Nashville, Tennessee, USA. CD4+ T cells were enriched by magnetic negative selection, after which naive cells were positively selected on CD45RA and the negative fraction was taken as the memory subset. Blood was obtained by leukapheresis, after which PBMCs were separated by Ficoll-Histopaque density gradient centrifugation and cryopreserved in liquid nitrogen vapor phase. Purity and quantity of every magnetically sorted T cell population were checked by analytical flow cytometry. Genomic DNA was isolated from each sorted fraction and quantified by UV absorbance on a Nanodrop 2000c. Based on the germline V gene, the CDR1 and CDR2 sequences are SGDLS and YYNGEE. The germline ends are 12 bases apart after V is trimmed by 0 bases and J by 2 bases. From its cysteine to its phenylalanine, the CDR3 spans 15 amino acids. Of the read, only the CDR3 DNA is kept; its 45 bases are in frame from base 1.

TCR CDR3 regions were amplified from genomic DNA by multiplex PCR using the deep immunoSEQ assay. Genomic DNA extracted from each cell subset was distributed evenly over all wells of several immunoSEQ 96-well plates, and each plate served as one replicate. Each replicate PCR for sorted subsets received about 180 ng genomic DNA, equal to around 32,000 T cell genomes. The purified libraries were quantified using a Qubit 3.0 fluorometer, sized with a Bioanalyzer 2100, and then quantified again using the KAPA Library Quantification kit. A separate single-read 150-cycle Illumina NextSeq 550 flow cell was used to sequence each immunoSEQ 96-well plate. Per the authors' processing: The immunoSEQ output contained only junctional sequences without quality scores, so filtering could not match that applied to full-length reads. To assign V/J genes and CDR3, sequences were annotated against IMGT germline references using PyIR, a Python wrapper for IgBLAST v1.9. Reads with weak V/J assignments (E-value above 1e-6), missing CDR3, stop codons, out-of-frame junctions, or ambiguous translated residues were removed. V3J clonotypes were defined as sequences sharing an identical inferred V gene, J gene, and CDR3 amino acid sequence. To compute the percentage overlap between repertoires, the number of shared unique clonotypes was divided by the size of the smaller repertoire. Richness of each repertoire was evaluated using RTK rarefaction, the Chao1 estimator, and Recon v2.1 estimates of unobserved clonotypes. Generation probabilities for all TCRbeta clonotypes obtained by the gDNA method from a handful of donors were computed using OLGA. TCRdb took over this immuneACCESS table, retaining in-frame rearrangements with V and J assigned. Such tables are incomplete; in checked studies, under half of the missing clones stem from an unresolved V gene, and the remainder is unexplained. V, J and clone size derive from that table, while D and trimming were established from the DNA sequence. The sample records around 990,000 clones, 60% to 80% of which are singletons. 0.7% to 0.95% of the sample rests with the top ten.

A word on this clone: Its recognized antigen is unknown. Within one base of it there is no much larger clone, and no base qualities were kept.

The clonotype originates from a man between 18 and 29 years old in good health. Some clones in this sample may be carry-over from other donors' samples. Sequencing input: memory CD4+ T cells from PBMCs. The sample's cell subset or site label is to be understood as: CD45RA-negative fraction. The sequence joins TRBV9 to TRBJ2-7; the D gene is not confidently resolved. The CDR3 in this case is CASSVVAGDAYEQYF. The sequence in DNA is TGTGCCAGCAGCGTAGTGGCCGGAGATGCCTACGAGCAGTACTTC.